One and the same sample provided the 31 T cell receptor beta chains below, sequenced in a study of blood T cells in healthy people across ages. A second PCR, run for about 6 to 11 cycles, used a sample-barcoded 5' primer plus a J-beta primer mix. One entry per CDR3 protein, called by TCRdb with MiXCR from the 5' RACE reads. The sample lists about 1.1 million distinct CDR3 sequences; 35% to 40% were seen once. Sequencing was done on a sample of blood. The source is a young man in good health.

J is TRBJ2-4 and V is TRBV9; D possibly matches TRBD1 or TRBD2 (5 bases each). The length of the CDR3 is 16 residues. CDR1 is SGDLS and CDR2 is YYNGEE in the germline V gene. V was cut by 3 bases and J by 0 bases, with 13 bases left in between. As DNA, the CDR3 is TGTGCCAGCAGCGAGGGACCAGGTCTAGCCAAAAACATTCAGTACTTC. This encodes CASSEGPGLAKNIQYF.

This clonotype has only a few counts. The chain combines TRBV20-1 with TRBJ2-5; D could derive from TRBD1 or TRBD2 (6 bases each). Trimming took 6 bases from V and 5 from J, leaving 25 bases between them. The CDR3 runs to 16 residues. In germline, CDR1 is DFQATT, CDR2 SNEGSKA (reference sequence). The CDR3 DNA reads TGCAGTGCCCCGCCGGACGGGGGCCTTCTTAAGGAGACCCAGTACTTC. This codes for CSAPPDGGLLKETQYF.

This clonotype was found a few times. The chain combines TRBV12-5 with TRBJ1-1, with D hard to call. CDR1 and CDR2 (germline): LGHNT, FRNRAP. The germline V and J ends were trimmed by 6 bases and 4 bases, with 12 bases remaining between them. There are 13 residues in the CDR3. Here the CDR3 DNA reads TGTGCTAGTGGGGCAGCCGGATTCACTGAAGCTTTCTTT. Protein sequence: CASGAAGFTEAFF.

The J gene is TRBJ1-6, the V gene TRBV6-6, with D tentatively TRBD1 (5 bases). The V gene lost 2 bases and the J gene lost 5 bases, with 13 bases spanning the gap. This CDR3 contains 16 residues. Germline loops: CDR1 MNHNY, CDR2 SVGAGI (reference sequence). CDR3 protein: CASSYPAGADNSPLHF. The CDR3 coding sequence is TGTGCCAGCAGTTACCCGGCCGGGGCGGATAATTCACCCCTCCACTTT.

This clonotype has more than one count but fewer than ten. CDR3 amino acids: CASSPKSHRGANEQYF. The CDR3 DNA is TGCGCCAGCAGCCCCAAATCCCACAGGGGTGCGAACGAGCAGTACTTC. This chain uses TRBV4-3 with TRBJ2-7; 7 nucleotides align to TRBD1. V shed 4 bases and J 5 bases; nucleotides not matched to a gene: 14. Germline lookup yields CDR1 LGHNA and CDR2 YSLEER. The CDR3 is 16 amino acids.

This chain joins TRBV28 and TRBJ1-1; D uncertain. The CDR3 loop spans 14 amino acids. Trimming shortened V by 4 bases and J by 8 bases, and 17 bases separated the two germline ends. CDR1 and CDR2 from the germline V gene are MDHEN and SYDVKM. CDR3 sequence: CASSSRVSIREAFF. CDR3 coding DNA: TGTGCCAGCAGTTCCCGCGTGTCGATTCGGGAAGCTTTCTTT.

In this sample, this clonotype turned up a few times. The chain couples TRBV20-1 to TRBJ2-3, with TRBD1 matching over 8 bases. The junction had 5 bases not matched to a gene; V was cut back by 0 bases and J by 3 bases. This CDR3 contains 15 residues. The germline V gene has CDR1 DFQATT and CDR2 SNEGSKA (reference sequence). The CDR3 here is CSARDQGAGTDTQYF. The CDR3 DNA reads as TGCAGTGCTAGAGATCAGGGGGCCGGGACAGATACGCAGTATTTT.

V usage is TRBV6-1 and J usage is TRBJ2-5, with D unclear. Germline lookup yields CDR1 MNHNS and CDR2 SASEGT. This CDR3 is built from 12 residues. The V gene lost 8 bases and the J gene lost 0 bases, with 7 bases spanning the gap. For the CDR3, the DNA is TGTGCCAGCGGACGGGACCAAGAGACCCAGTACTTC. Encoded protein: CASGRDQETQYF.

The chain is built from TRBV2 and TRBJ2-1, with 8 positions matching TRBD2. Germline assignment: CDR1 SNHLY and CDR2 FYNNEI. CDR3 length: 15 residues. Germline trimming cut 7 bases from V and 7 bases from J; bases unmatched to any gene: 12. The CDR3 here is CASMVGGAEENEQFF. The CDR3 DNA reads as TGTGCCAGCATGGTCGGGGGGGCCGAAGAGAATGAGCAGTTCTTC. Full variable domain (remainder filled in from reference TRBV2 and TRBJ2-1): EPEVTQTPSHQVTQMGQEVILRCVPISNHLYFYWYRQILGQKVEFLVSFYNNEISEKSEIFDDQFSVERPDGSNFTLKIRSTKLEDSAMYFCASMVGGAEENEQFFGPGTRLTVL.

The chain has TRBV7-8 and TRBJ1-5; D unclear. This CDR3 is built from 14 residues. Germline CDR1 reads SGHVS; CDR2 reads FQNEAQ. V was trimmed by 5 bases and J by 7 bases, leaving 15 bases between them. The CDR3 coding sequence is TGTGCCAGCAGCCAAGGCAGGTCTAAACAGCCCCAGCATTTT. Protein: CASSQGRSKQPQHF.

This clonotype was seen a few times. The chain is built from TRBV6-6 and TRBJ1-2; D is perhaps TRBD1 (5 bases). The CDR3 runs 12 residues. Germline loops: CDR1 MNHNY, CDR2 SVGAGI (reference sequence). Trimming took 5 bases from V and 6 from J, leaving 10 bases between them. DNA for the CDR3: TGTGCCAGCAGTGTAGGGGCTGATGGCTACACCTTC. This sequence encodes CASSVGADGYTF.

This clonotype turned up a few times. The chain employs TRBV10-3 and TRBJ2-7; possible D gene TRBD2, 5 bases. The CDR3 contains 15 residues. Trimming took 10 bases from V and 0 from J, leaving 19 bases between them. Germline V gives CDR1 ENHRY, CDR2 SYGVKD. The CDR3 nucleotides read TGTGCCACCTCATTGGCGGGCCTTCGCTCCTACGAGCAGTACTTC. Translated: CATSLAGLRSYEQYF.

DNA of the CDR3: TGTGCCAGCTCCGGAGGGGGAGGGTCCTACAATGAGCAGTTCTTC. It translates to CASSGGGGSYNEQFF. The V call is TRBV2, the J call TRBJ2-1, with TRBD2 as a possible D gene (7 bases). CDR3 length equals 15 residues. CDR1 and CDR2 from the germline V gene are SNHLY and FYNNEI. The V end was cut by 8 bases, the J end by 1 base, with 15 bases between.

This clonotype was recorded a few times. The gene calls are TRBV5-1 and TRBJ1-2; D gene unclear. In germline, CDR1 is SGHRS, CDR2 YFSETQ. The CDR3 runs 14 residues. The ends were cut back, 0 bases at V and 6 bases at J, with 12 bases in the middle. Here the CDR3 reads CASSLAQALHGYTF. The CDR3 nucleotides read TGCGCCAGCAGCTTGGCCCAGGCGCTACATGGCTACACCTTC.

This clonotype occurred a few times. This chain links TRBV27 with TRBJ1-1, with D possibly matching TRBD1 (6 bases). The CDR3 is 16 residues long. Germline CDR1 and CDR2: MNHEY and SMNVEV (reference sequence). The V gene lost 8 bases and the J gene lost 0 bases, with 19 bases spanning the gap. For the CDR3, the DNA is TGTGCCAGCCGTCAATGGCCCGGGACAATGAACACTGAAGCTTTCTTT. Translation: CASRQWPGTMNTEAFF.

The chain is built from TRBV6-5 and TRBJ2-1; TRBD2 might be the D (5 bases). V was shortened by 4 bases and J by 14 bases, with 18 bases between the two germline ends. Germline CDR1 MNHEY, CDR2 SVGAGI. This CDR3 has 13 residues. The CDR3 DNA reads as TGTGCCAGCAGTTTCCTTGTCGAGGGCCAAAAGTTCTTC. This codes for CASSFLVEGQKFF.

V is TRBV20-1 and J is TRBJ2-1; 11 positions agree with TRBD2. The length of the CDR3 is 12 residues. Germline CDR1 reads DFQATT; CDR2 reads SNEGSKA (reference sequence). The CDR3 loop reads CTRTSGYNEQFF. DNA for the CDR3: TGCACCCGGACTAGCGGGTACAATGAGCAGTTCTTC.

The V call is TRBV20-1, the J call TRBJ2-1; D perhaps matches TRBD1 (6 bases). In germline, CDR1 is DFQATT, CDR2 SNEGSKA (reference sequence). The CDR3 spans 11 residues. Trimming took off 2 bases at V and 10 bases at J, with 9 bases between the two ends. CDR3 loop: CSARQGTEQFF. CDR3 bases: TGCAGTGCTAGACAAGGGACAGAGCAGTTCTTC.

This sequence joins TRBV14 and TRBJ1-2, with D uncertain. CDR3 length equals 13 residues. Trimming took 4 bases from V and 8 from J, leaving 14 bases between them. Germline assignment: CDR1 SGHDN and CDR2 FVKESK. The DNA of the CDR3 is TGTGCCAGCAGCCTAGGCTCCGGGTGCGGCTACACCTTC. Amino acids: CASSLGSGCGYTF.

This rearrangement joins TRBV2 to TRBJ2-5; 12 nucleotides line up with TRBD2. J gave up 11 bases and V 6 bases, and 22 bases lay outside the gene matches. CDR3 size: 18 residues. Per germline, CDR1 SNHLY and CDR2 FYNNEI. The CDR3 is CASRITSGGLRYGNEQYF. In DNA form, the CDR3 reads TGTGCCAGCAGGATTACTAGCGGGGGGTTAAGGTACGGCAATGAGCAGTACTTC. The complete variable domain, with remaining parts taken from reference TRBV2 and TRBJ2-5, reads EPEVTQTPSHQVTQMGQEVILRCVPISNHLYFYWYRQILGQKVEFLVSFYNNEISEKSEIFDDQFSVERPDGSNFTLKIRSTKLEDSAMYFCASRITSGGLRYGNEQYFGPGTRLLVL.

The genes are TRBV7-9 and TRBJ1-1; D is perhaps TRBD1 (6 bases). V gave up 4 bases and J gave up 6 bases, with 12 bases separating them. Germline V gene lookup returns CDR1 SEHNR and CDR2 FQNEAQ (reference sequence). The CDR3 is 13 residues long. The CDR3 here is CASSWQQGAEAFF. The CDR3 nucleotides read TGTGCCAGCAGCTGGCAACAGGGAGCTGAAGCTTTCTTT.

The V and J genes are TRBV3-1 and TRBJ2-5; a weak D match, TRBD1 (6 bases). Germline V gene lookup returns CDR1 LGHDT and CDR2 YNNKEL (reference sequence). The CDR3 sequence is 13 residues long. Trimming pared 1 base from V and 8 bases from J, leaving 11 bases between. The CDR3 is CASSQAYRATQYF. The CDR3, as DNA: TGTGCCAGCAGCCAAGCGTACAGGGCTACCCAGTACTTC.

V gene TRBV6-5 combines with J gene TRBJ2-7; D uncertain. Germline V gene data show CDR1 as MNHEY and CDR2 as SVGAGI. Trimming took off 5 bases at V and 2 bases at J, with 19 bases between the two ends. There are 16 residues in the CDR3. The DNA for the CDR3 is TGTGCCAGCAGTCGGCTTTTGGACGGCTCCACCTACGAGCAGTACTTC. Amino acid sequence: CASSRLLDGSTYEQYF.

J is TRBJ2-3 and V is TRBV5-1, with 9 bases identical to TRBD1. Germline assignment: CDR1 SGHRS and CDR2 YFSETQ. There are 14 residues in the CDR3. V trimming: 6 bases; J trimming: 2 bases; junction bases outside the gene matches: 4. CDR3 residues: CASKDRGYTDTQYF. In DNA, the CDR3 is TGCGCCAGCAAGGACAGGGGCTACACAGATACGCAGTATTTT. The variable domain in full, with the rest retrieved from reference TRBV5-1 and TRBJ2-3, is KAGVTQTPRYLIKTRGQQVTLSCSPISGHRSVSWYQQTPGQGLQFLFEYFSETQRNKGNFPGRFSGRQFSNSRSEMNVSTLELGDSALYLCASKDRGYTDTQYFGPGTRLTVL.

The J gene is TRBJ1-4, the V gene TRBV4-2, with TRBD1 identical over 10 bases. Trimming removed 4 bases from V and 6 bases from J; junction bases left unmatched: 5. This CDR3 contains 15 residues. Germline lookup yields CDR1 LGHNA and CDR2 YNFKEQ. CDR3 protein: CASSPTGTGDEKLFF. The CDR3 nucleotides are TGTGCCAGCAGCCCAACCGGGACAGGGGATGAAAAACTGTTTTTT.

This rearrangement joins TRBV2 to TRBJ1-3, with D uncertain. This CDR3 is built from 14 residues. Per germline, CDR1 SNHLY and CDR2 FYNNEI. V was shortened by 7 bases and J by 0 bases, with 10 bases between the two germline ends. The CDR3, as DNA: TGTGCCAGCACCACCACTATCTCTGGAAACACCATATATTTT. It encodes CASTTTISGNTIYF.

The genes are TRBV5-1 and TRBJ2-2, with D possibly matching TRBD1 (6 bases). Trimming took off 1 base at V and 3 bases at J, with 19 bases between the two ends. Germline-derived CDR1 and CDR2 are SGHRS and YFSETQ. CDR3 size: 18 residues. For the CDR3, the DNA is TGCGCCAGCAGCTTGAACTGGGGGCCCACCTCGGACACCGGGGAGCTGTTTTTT. Its translation: CASSLNWGPTSDTGELFF.

As concerns this clonotype: One end of the junction is discordant with germline, which a read error may explain. The chain joins TRBV6-1 to TRBJ2-4, with a weak D call TRBD2 (5 bases). The CDR3 contains 17 residues. The germline gives CDR1 MNHNS, CDR2 SASEGT. Here the CDR3 DNA reads TGTGTCAGCAGTGAATCCCTGGGGAGCGGTGCCAAAAACATTCAGTACTTC. Its translation is CVSSESLGSGAKNIQYF.

The J gene is TRBJ2-3, the V gene TRBV7-2; D may match TRBD1 or TRBD2 (6 bases each). Germline V gives CDR1 SGHTA, CDR2 FQGNSA. The CDR3 totals 11 residues. The V end was cut by 4 bases, the J end by 10 bases, with 9 bases between. CDR3 protein: CASSWGAPQYF. The CDR3 region has the DNA TGTGCCAGCAGCTGGGGGGCTCCGCAGTATTTT.

This clonotype was seen only once. J is TRBJ1-5 and V is TRBV15; D ambiguous. The CDR3 length is 15 residues. The germline V and J ends were trimmed by 5 bases and 4 bases, with 15 bases remaining between them. The germline V gene has CDR1 LNHNV and CDR2 YYDKDF (reference sequence). The chain's CDR3 is CATSYLGRRNQPQHF. DNA for the CDR3: TGTGCCACCAGCTACCTCGGCAGACGTAATCAGCCCCAGCATTTT.

This clonotype appeared a few times. This sequence joins TRBV4-3 and TRBJ1-2, with 11 nucleotides matching TRBD1. V shed 5 bases, J shed 3 bases, and the junction held 8 bases outside the gene matches. Germline assignment: CDR1 LGHNA and CDR2 YSLEER. The CDR3 runs to 16 residues. The CDR3 bases are TGCGCCAGCAGCTATGGGGGACAGGGGGTACACTATGGCTACACCTTC. Protein sequence: CASSYGGQGVHYGYTF.